This TCR beta chain was retrieved from a study of long-term antiretroviral therapy in people with HIV. Study as a whole: Some samples came about a decade before the 2015 immediate-ART recommendation, and these were the earliest.

In the case of this clone: The target antigen is unknown. A read error is likely, as this CDR3 ends without the conserved phenylalanine or tryptophan. The limits of the CDR3 on the DNA are not certain, so only TCRdb's listed CDR3 is given.

Both ends counted, the CDR3 spans 13 residues. Germline V gene sequence: CDR1 SGHVS, CDR2 FNYEAQ. Overall study findings and caveats: At every time point, clones expanded before ART dominated the repertoire. ART preceded a rise in diversity that nonetheless stayed lower than in transplant donor controls.

Survey-level immunoSEQ v3.0 assays were run. The protocol was immunoSEQ multiplex PCR, while the TCRdb copy is restricted to in-frame clones and leaves out a portion. Of approximately 36,000 clones detected, roughly 80% appear once; the ten largest clones hold about 5.7%. This TCR derives from a young man with HIV. The rearrangement links TRBV7-6 to TRBJ2-7; no DNA check was done on the table's D call, TRBD1. This material consisted of unsorted PBMCs, taken 0.6 years after starting antiretroviral therapy. The CDR3 spells CASSLWPSETGHD.